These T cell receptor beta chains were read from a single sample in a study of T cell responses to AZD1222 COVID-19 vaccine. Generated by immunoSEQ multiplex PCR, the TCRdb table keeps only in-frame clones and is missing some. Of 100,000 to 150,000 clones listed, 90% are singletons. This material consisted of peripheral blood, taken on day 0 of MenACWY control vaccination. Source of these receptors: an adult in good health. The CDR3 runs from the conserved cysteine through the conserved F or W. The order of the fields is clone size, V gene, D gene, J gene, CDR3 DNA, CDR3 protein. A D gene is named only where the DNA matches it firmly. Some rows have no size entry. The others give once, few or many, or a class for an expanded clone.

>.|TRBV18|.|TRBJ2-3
TGTGCCAGCTCACCACCGGGCACAGATACGCAGTATTTT
CASSPPGTDTQYF
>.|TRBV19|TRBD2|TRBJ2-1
TGTGCCAGTAGTCCTAGCGGGACCTCCTACAATGAGCAGTTCTTC
CASSPSGTSYNEQFF
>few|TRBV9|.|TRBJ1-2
TGTGCCAGCAGCGGGACGGACTATGGCTACACCTTC
CASSGTDYGYTF
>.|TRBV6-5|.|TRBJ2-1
TGTGCCAGCAAAACGGGGGGGACAGGGTACAATGAGCAGTTCTTC
CASKTGGTGYNEQFF
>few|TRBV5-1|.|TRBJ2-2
TGCGCCAGTCGTACCGGGACGGATACCGGGGAGCTGTTTTTT
CASRTGTDTGELFF
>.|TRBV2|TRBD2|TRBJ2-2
TGTGCCAGCAGTGAAGGAAGTAGCGGGAGAACTCTAACCGGGGAGCTGTTTTTT
CASSEGSSGRTLTGELFF
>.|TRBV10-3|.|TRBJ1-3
TGTGCCATCAGTGATCATCAAGGGTGGGACACCATATATTTT
CAISDHQGWDTIYF
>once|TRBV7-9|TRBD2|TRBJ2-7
TGTGCCAGCAGCCCGGTTGAAGCGGGAAACCTCTACGAGCAGTACTTC
CASSPVEAGNLYEQYF
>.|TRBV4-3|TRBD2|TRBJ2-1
TGCGCCAGCAGCCAACAACTAGCGGGGGGGCTGGCCTACAATGAGCAGTTCTTC
CASSQQLAGGLAYNEQFF
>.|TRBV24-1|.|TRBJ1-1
TGTGCCACCCTATGCCCACAGGTCAACACTGAAGCTTTCTTT
CATLCPQVNTEAFF
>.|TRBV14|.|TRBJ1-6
TGTGCCAGCAGCCAAGCCCGGCGGAGTTCACCCCTCCACTTT
CASSQARRSSPLHF
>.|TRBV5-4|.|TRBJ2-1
TGTGCCAGCAGACCTCCGAGCCCAGAGGAGCAGTTCTTC
CASRPPSPEEQFF
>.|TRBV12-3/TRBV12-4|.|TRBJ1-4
TGTGCCAGCAGTTTATTAGGGAATGAAAAACTGTTTTTT
CASSLLGNEKLFF
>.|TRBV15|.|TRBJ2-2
TGTGCCACCAGCTATAGCGGCCCCGGGGAGCTGTTTTTT
CATSYSGPGELFF
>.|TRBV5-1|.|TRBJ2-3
TGCGCCAGCAGCTTAGGGGACCACCGAGGCACAGATACGCAGTATTTT
CASSLGDHRGTDTQYF
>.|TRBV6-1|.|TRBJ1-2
TGTGCCAGCAGTGAAGTTGGGCAGCCACCCAGTCCCTATGGCTACACCTTC
CASSEVGQPPSPYGYTF
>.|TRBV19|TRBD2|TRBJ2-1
TGTGCCAGTAGTATCCTCGGGGGGAGTGACAATGAGCAGTTCTTC
CASSILGGSDNEQFF
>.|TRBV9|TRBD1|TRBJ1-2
TGTGCCAGCAGCGCCGGAGCTCAAGACAGGGGTTGGGCCTTTTCCTATGGCTACACCTTC
CASSAGAQDRGWAFSYGYTF
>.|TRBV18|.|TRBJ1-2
TGTGCCAGCTCACCCTTCGGGGTTGGTGTAACGGCTAACTATGGCTACACCTTC
CASSPFGVGVTANYGYTF
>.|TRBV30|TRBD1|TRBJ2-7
TGTGCCTGGAGTGTCACTACAGGGGGCGCGGGGGAGCAGTACTTC
CAWSVTTGGAGEQYF
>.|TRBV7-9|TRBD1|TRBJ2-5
TGTGCCAGCAGCTTAAGCAGGGGGCTTGAGACCCAGTACTTC
CASSLSRGLETQYF
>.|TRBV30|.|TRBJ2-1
TGTGCCTGGAGCCTTAACGGGAGACATGAGCAGTTCTTC
CAWSLNGRHEQFF
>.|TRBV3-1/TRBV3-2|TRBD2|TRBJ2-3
TGTGCCAGCAGCCAGTGGGCTAGCGGGGGCCCCAGCACAGATACGCAGTATTTT
CASSQWASGGPSTDTQYF
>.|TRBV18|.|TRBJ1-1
TGTGCCAGCTCACCAGTGCGAGATTCGAACACTGAAGCTTTCTTT
CASSPVRDSNTEAFF
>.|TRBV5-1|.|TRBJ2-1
TGCGCCAGCAGCTTGGCTCGGAGGAGTACGGGAAATGAGCAGTTCTTC
CASSLARRSTGNEQFF
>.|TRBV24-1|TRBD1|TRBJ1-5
TGTGCCACCAGTGACCCCGGACAGGGATATAGCAATCAGCCCCAGCATTTT
CATSDPGQGYSNQPQHF
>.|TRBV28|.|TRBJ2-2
TGTGCCAGCGGGTCAGCCGGGGAGGAGGACACCGGGGAGCTGTTTTTT
CASGSAGEEDTGELFF
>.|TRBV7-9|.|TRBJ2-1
TGTGCCAGCAGCGCGCCCGGGTCGGAGTACAATGAGCAGTTCTTC
CASSAPGSEYNEQFF
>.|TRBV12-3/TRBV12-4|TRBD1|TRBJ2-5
TGTGCCAGCAGCTACGGGACAGAAGAGACCCAGTACTTC
CASSYGTEETQYF
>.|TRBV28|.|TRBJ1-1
TGTGCCAGCAGTTTGGCAACCGGGGCTGGCACTGAAGCTTTCTTT
CASSLATGAGTEAFF
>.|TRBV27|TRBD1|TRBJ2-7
TGTGCCAGCAGCCTTACAATGGGACAGGGGGCTCTCGCTAGTTTTGGCGAGCAGTACTTC
CASSLTMGQGALASFGEQYF
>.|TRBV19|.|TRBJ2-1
TGTGCCAGCTGTTCCCTCGACAATGAGCAGTTCTTC
CASCSLDNEQFF
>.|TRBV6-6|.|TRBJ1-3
TGTGCCAGCAGTCCCCAAAGCTCTGGAAACACCATATATTTT
CASSPQSSGNTIYF
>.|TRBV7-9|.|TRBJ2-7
TGTGCCAGCAGCGCTCAGGTTTACGAGCAGTACTTC
CASSAQVYEQYF
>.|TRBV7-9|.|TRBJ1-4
TGTGCCAGCAGCTTATATCGTACGGGATGGCTGTTTTTT
CASSLYRTGWLFF
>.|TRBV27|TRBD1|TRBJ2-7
TGTGCCAGCAGATCCCGGGACAGGCCAAGCGAGCAGTACTTC
CASRSRDRPSEQYF
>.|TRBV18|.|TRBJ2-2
TGTGCCAGCTCACCCCCCAGCATAGCGGTATCGGAGACCGGGGAGCTGTTTTTT
CASSPPSIAVSETGELFF
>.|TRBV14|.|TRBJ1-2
TGTGCCAGCAGCCAGCCTGGGCAGAATAACTATGGCTACACCTTC
CASSQPGQNNYGYTF